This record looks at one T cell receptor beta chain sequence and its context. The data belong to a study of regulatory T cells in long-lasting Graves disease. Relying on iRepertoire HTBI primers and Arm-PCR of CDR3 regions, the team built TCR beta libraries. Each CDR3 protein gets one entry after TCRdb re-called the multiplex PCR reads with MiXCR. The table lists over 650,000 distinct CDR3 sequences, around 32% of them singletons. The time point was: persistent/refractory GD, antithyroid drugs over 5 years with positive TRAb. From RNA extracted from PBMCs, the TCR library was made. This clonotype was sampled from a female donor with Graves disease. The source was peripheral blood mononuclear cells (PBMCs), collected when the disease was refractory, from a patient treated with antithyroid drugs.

The CDR3 bases are TGTGCCATCAGTTCCACATTTAGTGCGGCGGGAGAGGTGGAGACCCAGTACTTC. Its translation is CAISSTFSAAGEVETQYF. The chain is built from TRBV10-3 and TRBJ2-5; 7 bases fit TRBD2. After removal of 5 bases from V and 5 bases from J, the junction contained 20 bases not matched to a gene. Germline V gene data show CDR1 as ENHRY and CDR2 as SYGVKD. This CDR3 has 18 amino acids.